The 25 T cell receptor beta chains given below trace back to one sample, sequenced in a study of blood T cell repertoires in COVID-19. Method: immunoSEQ multiplex PCR; TCRdb's copy keeps in-frame clones and lacks some. Found here are roughly 500,000 clones, about 88% of them singletons; the top ten hold under 9.5%. The sequencing input was PBMCs or T cells enriched from blood (not recorded which). The receptors originated from a woman aged 55 to 70 who had recovered from COVID-19.

CDR3 nucleotides: TGTGCCAGTAGGACTAGCGGGGGCTGGGGGGCCGGGGAGCTGTTTTTT. Translation gives CASRTSGGWGAGELFF. The chain joins TRBV19 to TRBJ2-2; 12 bases match TRBD2. V lost 6 bases and J lost 6; bases outside the gene matches: 8. CDR3 length equals 16 residues. Germline CDR1 is LNHDA and CDR2 is SQIVND (reference sequence).

The rearrangement joins TRBV3-1 (or the pseudogene TRBV3-2) to TRBJ1-1; weak D call: TRBD1 (6 bases). Trimming removed 6 bases at V and 4 bases at J, with 12 bases between. The length of the CDR3 is 13 residues. CDR1 and CDR2 (germline): LGHDT, YNNKEL (reference sequence). CDR3 DNA sequence: TGTGCCAGCAGAACAGGGTCGGGCACTGAAGCTTTCTTT. Its translation: CASRTGSGTEAFF.

The chain combines TRBV10-3 with TRBJ1-5; D is possibly TRBD1 (6 bases). This CDR3 region has 14 residues. CDR1 is ENHRY, CDR2 SYGVKD, per germline. V lost 2 bases to trimming and J lost 4 bases, with 9 bases between them. Here the CDR3 reads CAISERGMNQPQHF. The CDR3 coding sequence is TGTGCCATCAGTGAGAGGGGGATGAATCAGCCCCAGCATTTT.

CDR3 amino acids: CATSRAGGPYEQYF. The CDR3 nucleotides read TGTGCCACCAGCAGGGCGGGGGGACCCTACGAGCAGTACTTC. The chain uses TRBV15 and TRBJ2-7; 8 positions agree with TRBD2. CDR3 length: 14 residues. The V segment lost 3 bases and the J segment 2 bases; nucleotides outside the gene matches: 3. The germline V gene encodes CDR1 LNHNV and CDR2 YYDKDF (reference sequence).

V is TRBV3-1 (or the pseudogene TRBV3-2) and J is TRBJ1-2; maybe TRBD1 (5 bases). Germline CDR1 and CDR2: LGHDT and YNNKEL (reference sequence). CDR3 length: 15 residues. V gave up 3 bases and J gave up 0 bases, with 11 bases separating them. This CDR3 is CASSHRRGANYGYTF. The CDR3 nucleotides read TGTGCCAGCAGCCATCGGAGGGGAGCTAACTATGGCTACACCTTC.

The chain employs TRBV7-5 and TRBJ1-1; TRBD1 is taken as the D call from the table, unchecked against the DNA. TRBV7-5 counts as a pseudogene. The CDR3 spans 12 residues. DNA of the CDR3: TGTGCCAGAAGCCAACGGGACAGTGAAGCTTTCTTT. The encoded protein is CARSQRDSEAFF.

The rearrangement uses TRBV2 and TRBJ2-1, with D maybe TRBD1 (6 bases). The CDR3 length is 15 residues. Trimming pared 5 bases from V and 1 base from J, leaving 12 bases between. Germline V gene data show CDR1 as SNHLY and CDR2 as FYNNEI. Here the CDR3 DNA reads TGTGCCAGCAGTCCCGCCAGGGGATCCTACAATGAGCAGTTCTTC. Its translation is CASSPARGSYNEQFF.

The chain carries TRBV5-4 and TRBJ1-1; possible D gene TRBD1, 6 bases. Germline CDR1 reads SGHNT; CDR2 reads YYREEE (reference sequence). V dropped 5 bases and J dropped 2 bases, with 13 bases sitting between them. The CDR3 is made up of 14 amino acids. The DNA for the CDR3 is TGTGCCAGCAGAACGGACAGCACCAACACTGAAGCTTTCTTT. This translates into CASRTDSTNTEAFF.

The chain joins TRBV10-3 to TRBJ2-1, with D possibly TRBD1 on 6 matching bases. The V and J ends lost 10 bases and 3 bases respectively, with 16 bases between them. Germline CDR1 and CDR2: ENHRY and SYGVKD. The length of the CDR3 is 14 residues. The DNA for the CDR3 is TGTGCCACCAAGGGGGACCTTGGCTACAATGAGCAGTTCTTC. This encodes CATKGDLGYNEQFF.

The chain links TRBV18 to TRBJ2-3; 8 bases are shared with TRBD1. J lost 1 base, V lost 3 bases, and 3 bases had no gene match. Germline V gene sequence: CDR1 KGHSH, CDR2 LQKENI. The CDR3 has 15 residues. The CDR3 coding sequence is TGTGCCAGCTCACCTAACAGGGGGGGCACAGATACGCAGTATTTT. It encodes CASSPNRGGTDTQYF.

The chain uses TRBV4-1 and TRBJ2-3, with 12 bases fitting TRBD2. This CDR3 is 18 amino acids long. Germline lookup yields CDR1 MGHRA and CDR2 YSYEKL. V dropped 3 bases and J dropped 0; count of bases not matched to a gene: 7. The CDR3 spells CASSQRTSGAASTDTQYF. CDR3 sequence (DNA): TGCGCCAGCAGCCAGAGGACTAGCGGGGCGGCTAGCACAGATACGCAGTATTTT.

CDR3 loop: CASSDIGQGVYF. The CDR3 nucleotides are TGTGCCAGCAGCGATATAGGACAGGGAGTGTACTTC. The V call is TRBV7-6, the J call TRBJ2-7; 8 positions agree with TRBD1. Trimming cost V 5 bases and J 12 bases; bases outside gene matches: 9. In germline, CDR1 is SGHVS, CDR2 FNYEAQ. This CDR3 region has 12 residues.

The chain employs TRBV12-5 and TRBJ2-1; 7 positions agree with TRBD2. After removal of 0 bases from V and 0 bases from J, the junction contained 20 bases not matched to a gene. Germline-derived CDR1 and CDR2 are LGHNT and FRNRAP. The CDR3 is made up of 22 amino acids. The DNA for the CDR3 is TGTGCTAGTGGTTTGGTACTAGGAACGGGGGGAAATCAGGTTGGCTCCTACAATGAGCAGTTCTTC. It encodes CASGLVLGTGGNQVGSYNEQFF.

The chain joins TRBV11-3 to TRBJ1-1; 7 bases map to TRBD1. From germline, CDR1 is SGHNT and CDR2 YENEEA. V lost 3 bases and J lost 2; bases outside the gene matches: 3. The CDR3 runs 14 residues. The CDR3 DNA reads as TGTGCCAGCAGCTTGGGACAGTCAAACACTGAAGCTTTCTTT. As protein: CASSLGQSNTEAFF.

This clone was recorded many times. This chain connects TRBV5-4 to TRBJ2-7; a possible D gene is TRBD2 (6 bases). Germline CDR1 and CDR2: SGHNT and YYREEE (reference sequence). Trimming cost V 4 bases and J 1 base, with 15 bases left between them. The CDR3 loop spans 15 amino acids. Written as DNA, the CDR3 is TGTGCCAGCAGCAACGGGCTTAGCGGTTCCTACGAGCAGTACTTC. Its protein is CASSNGLSGSYEQYF.

The genes are TRBV2 and TRBJ1-6; D perhaps matches TRBD1 (5 bases). Germline-derived CDR1 and CDR2 are SNHLY and FYNNEI. The CDR3 contains 15 residues. Trimming removed 3 bases at V and 4 bases at J, with 10 bases between. Here the CDR3 reads CASSEETVYNSPLHF. The DNA for the CDR3 is TGTGCCAGCAGTGAGGAGACAGTTTATAATTCACCCCTCCACTTT.

The chain carries TRBV2 and TRBJ1-5; no clear D gene. Germline-derived CDR1 and CDR2 are SNHLY and FYNNEI. This CDR3 is built from 13 residues. V lost 3 bases and J 1 base, leaving 4 bases between the germline ends. Here the CDR3 DNA reads TGTGCCAGCAGTGATATAAGCAATCAGCCCCAGCATTTT. Its translation is CASSDISNQPQHF.

The CDR3 region is CASSEGLGRLHF. Written as DNA, the CDR3 is TGTGCCAGCAGTGAGGGGCTGGGGCGCCTCCACTTT. V gene TRBV6-1 combines with J gene TRBJ1-6, with D perhaps TRBD1 (5 bases). V was cut by 3 bases and J by 15 bases, with 12 bases left in between. The CDR3 contains 12 residues. CDR1 MNHNS and CDR2 SASEGT come from the germline V gene.

This clone was counted many times. The chain combines TRBV5-8 with TRBJ2-2; D unresolved. The CDR3 spans 13 residues. Trimming removed 4 bases from V and 5 bases from J, with 9 bases in between. CDR1 and CDR2 (germline): SGHTS, YDEGEE. The CDR3 region is CASSAHMTGELFF. CDR3 nucleotides: TGTGCCAGCAGCGCCCACATGACCGGGGAGCTGTTTTTT.

The chain employs TRBV5-6 and TRBJ1-2; D not resolved. The CDR3 consists of 14 residues. Germline values: CDR1 SGHDT, CDR2 YYEEEE. Trimming left V 4 bases short and J 2 bases short, with 12 bases between. CDR3 residues: CASSRLGANYGYTF. The CDR3 nucleotides are TGTGCCAGCAGCCGGCTGGGAGCGAACTATGGCTACACCTTC.

V and J are TRBV6-4 and TRBJ2-2, with D maybe TRBD2 (6 bases). There are 14 residues in the CDR3. Per the germline V gene, CDR1 is MRHNA and CDR2 is SNTAGT. With 5 bases removed from V and 4 bases from J, the gap between germline ends came to 11 bases. The CDR3 bases are TGTGCCAGCAGTAAATCCGGGAGCACCGGGGAGCTGTTTTTT. Residues: CASSKSGSTGELFF.

The chain links TRBV7-9 to TRBJ1-5, with D tentatively TRBD1 (5 bases). V dropped 4 bases and J dropped 4 bases, with 11 bases sitting between them. Germline lookup yields CDR1 SEHNR and CDR2 FQNEAQ (reference sequence). The CDR3 has 14 amino acids. CDR3 in amino acids: CASSWDGRNQPQHF. CDR3 DNA: TGTGCCAGCAGCTGGGACGGGAGGAATCAGCCCCAGCATTTT.

The V call is TRBV6-2 or TRBV6-3, the J call TRBJ2-1, with 7 bases that match TRBD2. CDR1 is MNHEY, CDR2 SVGEGT, per germline. J gave up 3 bases and V 2 bases, and 4 bases lay outside the gene matches. This CDR3 has 15 amino acids. CDR3 protein: CASSYRGGFYNEQFF. The CDR3 DNA is TGTGCCAGCAGTTACCGGGGAGGGTTCTACAATGAGCAGTTCTTC.

J is TRBJ1-4 and V is TRBV9, with 9 bases that match TRBD1. V gave up 3 bases and J gave up 6 bases; unmatched junction bases: 3. The CDR3 spans 14 residues. Germline assignment: CDR1 SGDLS and CDR2 YYNGEE. The CDR3 reads CASSDGTGYEKLFF. CDR3 bases: TGTGCCAGCAGCGACGGGACAGGGTATGAAAAACTGTTTTTT.

The chain links TRBV18 to TRBJ1-6, with D possibly TRBD1 on 5 matching bases. CDR1 KGHSH and CDR2 LQKENI come from the germline V gene. The V end lost 5 bases, the J end lost 4 bases, and 9 bases lay between the germline ends. CDR3 size: 14 residues. Here the CDR3 reads CASSTTDYNSPLHF. CDR3 nucleotides: TGTGCCAGCTCAACGACAGATTATAATTCACCCCTCCACTTT.